Below, 12 T cell receptor beta chains from the same sample are listed, as sequenced in a study of blood T cell repertoires in COVID-19. Only in-frame clones appear in the TCRdb table, and some are missing; sequencing was by immunoSEQ multiplex PCR. The data hold some 120,000 clones, with about 88% observed a single time. Input material: peripheral blood. The origin of the receptors is a human donor in a cohort sampled during active COVID-19.

V is TRBV5-4 and J is TRBJ2-3, with D possibly matching TRBD2 (6 bases). The CDR3 is 13 amino acids. Trimming shortened V by 10 bases and J by 2 bases, and 14 bases separated the two germline ends. Germline V gives CDR1 SGHNT, CDR2 YYREEE (reference sequence). The CDR3 DNA reads as TGTGCCGTACAAACGCGGGACACAGATACGCAGTATTTT. This encodes CAVQTRDTDTQYF.

The chain carries TRBV7-9 and TRBJ2-2, with TRBD2 as a possible D gene (6 bases). The V end lost 4 bases, the J end lost 0 bases, and 9 bases lay between the germline ends. Germline CDR1 SEHNR, CDR2 FQNEAQ (reference sequence). This CDR3 is 15 amino acids long. CDR3 amino acids: CASSSGLTNTGELFF. CDR3 nucleotides: TGTGCCAGCAGCTCGGGACTGACGAACACCGGGGAGCTGTTTTTT.

V gene TRBV9 combines with J gene TRBJ1-5; D is perhaps TRBD1 (6 bases). This CDR3 region has 15 residues. V was pared by 5 bases and J by 1 base, with 13 bases between. Per the germline V gene, CDR1 is SGDLS and CDR2 is YYNGEE. The CDR3 DNA is TGTGCCAGCAGTCTAGGGGGGGGGAGCAATCAGCCCCAGCATTTT. Encoded protein: CASSLGGGSNQPQHF.

This clone was observed a handful of times. CDR3 bases: TGTGCCAGCAGCTTAGTGGCGGGAGGAACCCTCTACGAGCAGTACTTC. Translation: CASSLVAGGTLYEQYF. V gene TRBV11-2 combines with J gene TRBJ2-7, with 8 nucleotides matching TRBD2. Germline CDR1 and CDR2: SGHAT and FQNNGV. There are 16 residues in the CDR3. Germline trimming cut 1 base from V and 3 bases from J; bases unmatched to any gene: 8. The full variable domain, completed using reference TRBV11-2 and TRBJ2-7, is EAGVAQSPRYKIIEKRQSVAFWCNPISGHATLYWYQQILGQGPKLLIQFQNNGVVDDSQLPKDRFSAERLKGVDSTLKIQPAKLEDSAVYLCASSLVAGGTLYEQYFGPGTRLTVT.

The chain has TRBV6-5 and TRBJ1-5, with D perhaps matching TRBD1 (6 bases). Trimming left V 8 bases short and J 1 base short, with 12 bases between. The CDR3 is 14 amino acids. CDR1 and CDR2 (germline): MNHEY, SVGAGI. The DNA of the CDR3 is TGTGCCAGCCGACAGGAAACGAGCAATCAGCCCCAGCATTTT. Protein sequence: CASRQETSNQPQHF.

This chain's CDR3 is CASSPPDITGELFF. CDR3 nucleotide sequence: TGCGCCAGCAGCCCCCCTGACATCACCGGGGAGCTGTTTTTT. V gene TRBV5-1 combines with J gene TRBJ2-2, with D unresolved. V was shortened by 4 bases and J by 4 bases, with 11 bases between the two germline ends. The CDR3 covers 14 residues. Germline CDR1 and CDR2: SGHRS and YFSETQ.

The chain joins TRBV6-5 to TRBJ1-3, with D tentatively TRBD1 (5 bases). Germline V gene data show CDR1 as MNHEY and CDR2 as SVGAGI. The CDR3 spans 13 residues. Trimming shortened V by 6 bases and J by 1 base, and 7 bases separated the two germline ends. This chain's CDR3 is CASRPGSGNTIYF. The CDR3 DNA reads TGTGCCAGCAGACCAGGGTCTGGAAACACCATATATTTT.

In its sample, this clone was seen a few times. The same CDR3 arises from other DNA sequences in this sample as well. The chain combines TRBV28 with TRBJ2-7; D might be TRBD2 (6 bases). The V end lost 5 bases, the J end lost 0 bases, and 14 bases lay between the germline ends. Germline V gene data show CDR1 as MDHEN and CDR2 as SYDVKM. The CDR3 has 15 residues. The CDR3, as DNA: TGTGCCAGCAGTCCTGGGACTCTCAGCTCCTACGAGCAGTACTTC. This gives the protein CASSPGTLSSYEQYF.

This clone has more than one count but fewer than ten. Other DNA sequences from this sample encode an identical CDR3 as well. This chain links TRBV28 with TRBJ2-7; TRBD2 matches 9 bases. This CDR3 has 15 amino acids. Germline-derived CDR1 and CDR2 are MDHEN and SYDVKM. J gave up 0 bases and V 1 base, and 1 base lay outside the gene matches. The CDR3 reads CASSLLLAGSYEQYF. The CDR3 coding sequence is TGTGCCAGCAGTTTATTACTAGCGGGCTCCTACGAGCAGTACTTC.

CDR3 DNA: TGTGCCAGCAGCCAAGATCAGCGCGGGAGGGCCTTCAATGAGCAGTTCTTC. It yields the protein CASSQDQRGRAFNEQFF. The gene calls are TRBV4-2 and TRBJ2-1; TRBD2 matches 9 bases. In germline, CDR1 is LGHNA, CDR2 YNFKEQ. The CDR3 is made up of 17 amino acids. The V and J ends lost 0 bases and 6 bases, in that order; junction bases with no gene match: 9.

The chain carries TRBV6-1 and TRBJ1-4; tentative D call: TRBD1 (5 bases). In germline, CDR1 is MNHNS, CDR2 SASEGT. The CDR3 runs 18 residues. With 2 bases removed from V and 0 bases from J, the gap between germline ends came to 16 bases. The chain's CDR3 is CASSETLSSGATNEKLFF. CDR3 DNA sequence: TGTGCCAGCAGTGAAACCCTAAGTTCGGGGGCAACTAATGAAAAACTGTTTTTT.

The chain uses TRBV5-1 and TRBJ1-5, with D perhaps TRBD1 (6 bases). V lost 5 bases to trimming and J lost 4 bases, with 10 bases between them. Germline V lookup: CDR1 SGHRS, CDR2 YFSETQ. The CDR3 contains 13 residues. In nucleotides, the CDR3 is TGCGCCAGCAGACAGGGCCCTAATCAGCCCCAGCATTTT. Its protein product is CASRQGPNQPQHF.